This T cell receptor (beta chain) emerged from a study of blood T cell repertoires in COVID-19. Study-level information: From the United States, Italy and Spain came samples of acute and convalescent COVID-19. Nucleic acid was either cDNA or gDNA, and it came from T cells, B-cell-depleted T cells, or PBMCs.

The table came from immunoSEQ multiplex PCR; TCRdb's copy has only in-frame clones and leaves some out. The table shows 90,000 to 120,000 clones, with approximately 80% occurring only once. The CDR3 sequence is 14 residues long. The germline V gene has CDR1 ENHRY and CDR2 SYGVKD. The ends lost 7 bases at V and 7 bases at J; junction bases unmatched: 7. This chain links TRBV10-3 with TRBJ2-2; TRBD1 aligns across 9 bases. This clonotype was sampled from a man in his 70s with acute or convalescent COVID-19. Sequencing was done on a sample of peripheral blood. In nucleotides, the CDR3 is TGTGCCATCACACAGGGGGCGCTAGGCGGGGAGCTGTTTTTT. This sequence encodes CAITQGALGGELFF.